Presented here are 13 T cell receptor beta chains from one specimen sequenced in a study of T cell responses to AZD1222 COVID-19 vaccine. Profiled with immunoSEQ multiplex PCR; TCRdb holds only in-frame clones, not every one. This sample yields fewer than 150,000 clones, of which less than 90% are seen a single time; 8.5% to 10% belongs to the top ten. The specimen comprised peripheral blood, sampled on day 0 of AZD1222 vaccination. These receptors all stem from an adult in good health.

This chain uses TRBV5-4 with TRBJ1-4; TRBD1 matches at 7 bases. The CDR3 consists of 15 residues. The V segment lost 4 bases and the J segment 1 base; nucleotides outside the gene matches: 4. The germline gives CDR1 SGHNT, CDR2 YYREEE (reference sequence). CDR3 in amino acids: CASSMTGLTNEKLFF. CDR3 DNA sequence: TGTGCCAGCAGCATGACAGGGCTAACTAATGAAAAACTGTTTTTT.

V and J are TRBV29-1 and TRBJ1-4, with unresolved D. This CDR3 contains 12 residues. V lost 3 bases and J 12 bases, leaving 14 bases between the germline ends. Germline V gene data show CDR1 as SQVTM and CDR2 as ANQGSEA. In DNA, the CDR3 is TGCAGCGTTGAGATGGGAACAGATCAACTGTTTTTT. Translating it yields CSVEMGTDQLFF.

This chain uses TRBV4-2 with TRBJ2-3; TRBD2 might be the D (5 bases). V lost 2 bases and J 1 base, leaving 13 bases between the germline ends. The CDR3 extends over 16 amino acids. Germline lookup yields CDR1 LGHNA and CDR2 YNFKEQ. CDR3 loop: CASSQLAGSGTDTQYF. CDR3 nucleotide sequence: TGTGCCAGCAGCCAACTCGCGGGCTCTGGCACAGATACGCAGTATTTT.

V usage is TRBV12-3 or TRBV12-4 and J usage is TRBJ2-7, with 12 bases aligning to TRBD1. J lost 7 bases, V lost 6 bases, and 4 bases had no gene match. The CDR3 extends over 13 amino acids. The CDR3 sequence is CASRGQGAIEQYF. The CDR3 DNA follows: TGTGCCAGCAGGGGACAGGGGGCCATAGAGCAGTACTTC.

This chain uses TRBV7-9 with TRBJ1-4, with a tentative D call TRBD1 (6 bases). The CDR3 runs to 16 residues. The germline V gene encodes CDR1 SEHNR and CDR2 FQNEAQ (reference sequence). V lost 6 bases and J lost 3, with 17 bases in between. In nucleotides, the CDR3 is TGTGCCAGCAGTACTTACACAGGGAGTGCTAATGAAAAACTGTTTTTT. Translating gives CASSTYTGSANEKLFF.

V usage is TRBV5-1 and J usage is TRBJ2-7; perhaps TRBD2 as D (5 bases). Germline V lookup: CDR1 SGHRS, CDR2 YFSETQ. The CDR3 loop spans 15 amino acids. Trimming cost V 0 bases and J 1 base, with 11 bases left between them. The CDR3 loop is CASSLDGSVSYEQYF. CDR3 DNA: TGCGCCAGCAGCTTGGACGGTAGCGTTTCCTACGAGCAGTACTTC.

The rearrangement joins TRBV19 to TRBJ2-2; 10 bases map to TRBD1. There are 14 residues in the CDR3. From germline, CDR1 is LNHDA and CDR2 SQIVND (reference sequence). V lost 9 bases and J lost 6; bases outside the gene matches: 7. The CDR3 coding sequence is TGTGCCAGCAGGACAGGGGGTCTGGCCGGGGAGCTGTTTTTT. Its protein is CASRTGGLAGELFF.

Only one count was recorded for this clone. The chain couples TRBV24-1 to TRBJ1-4, with D unresolved. This CDR3 comprises 14 residues. CDR1 KGHDR and CDR2 SFDVKD come from the germline V gene. Trimming removed 0 bases from V and 7 bases from J, with 8 bases in between. The CDR3 coding sequence is TGTGCCACCAGTGATTTGTCGAGTGGTGAAAAACTGTTTTTT. Amino acids: CATSDLSSGEKLFF.

The chain recombines TRBV10-3 with TRBJ2-3, with D perhaps matching TRBD1 (5 bases). Germline assignment: CDR1 ENHRY and CDR2 SYGVKD. V lost 3 bases and J lost 0, with 13 bases in between. The length of the CDR3 is 16 residues. CDR3 protein: CAISEGLAGSTDTQYF. The CDR3 nucleotides read TGTGCCATCAGTGAAGGGTTGGCAGGGAGCACAGATACGCAGTATTTT.

This sequence joins TRBV7-9 and TRBJ2-7; tentatively, D is TRBD2 (5 bases). Germline lookup yields CDR1 SEHNR and CDR2 FQNEAQ (reference sequence). V lost 1 base, J lost 0 bases, and 7 bases lay in between. This CDR3 region has 14 residues. The CDR3 bases are TGTGCCAGCAGCTTAGTAACTAGCTCCTACGAGCAGTACTTC. It specifies CASSLVTSSYEQYF.

J is TRBJ1-2 and V is TRBV5-1; 11 nucleotides line up with TRBD1. Germline V gives CDR1 SGHRS, CDR2 YFSETQ. The CDR3 sequence is 16 residues long. With 3 bases clipped from V and 7 bases from J, the junction kept 11 bases outside the gene matches. CDR3 coding DNA: TGCGCCAGCAGCTCACTAGCCGGGACAGGGGGAATTGGCTACACCTTC. Its protein is CASSSLAGTGGIGYTF. The variable domain in full, with the rest retrieved from reference TRBV5-1 and TRBJ1-2, is KAGVTQTPRYLIKTRGQQVTLSCSPISGHRSVSWYQQTPGQGLQFLFEYFSETQRNKGNFPGRFSGRQFSNSRSEMNVSTLELGDSALYLCASSSLAGTGGIGYTFGSGTRLTVV.

This clone was counted a few times. This chain uses TRBV7-3 with TRBJ2-3; 8 bases line up with TRBD2. V dropped 5 bases and J dropped 4; count of bases not matched to a gene: 2. The CDR3 spans 13 residues. The germline gives CDR1 SGHTA, CDR2 FQGTGA. The CDR3 is CASSEGLADTQYF. Written as DNA, the CDR3 is TGTGCCAGCAGCGAGGGACTAGCAGATACGCAGTATTTT.

V and J are TRBV28 and TRBJ1-4, with 11 bases identical to TRBD1. J lost 4 bases, V lost 5 bases, and 12 bases had no gene match. This CDR3 contains 18 residues. Germline loops: CDR1 MDHEN, CDR2 SYDVKM. CDR3 nucleotides: TGTGCCAGCAGTCCATCCGGGACAGGGGGTGTGGGTAATGAAAAACTGTTTTTT. Encoded protein: CASSPSGTGGVGNEKLFF.